Shown below are 29 T cell receptor beta chains from a single sample sequenced in a study of blood T cell repertoires in COVID-19. This table comes from immunoSEQ multiplex PCR, and its TCRdb copy is limited to in-frame clones, with some not included. This sample carries 210,000 or so clones, approximately 80% of them seen once, and the ten largest clones take 7% to 8.5%. The specimen sequenced was PBMCs or T cells enriched from blood (not recorded which). The source of these receptors is a woman aged 40 to 55 with acute COVID-19.

This clone was counted a few times. The J gene is TRBJ1-6, the V gene TRBV6-5; perhaps TRBD1 as D (6 bases). Germline-derived CDR1 and CDR2 are MNHEY and SVGAGI. Deletions cut 0 bases from V and 11 bases from J, with 14 bases between. This CDR3 is built from 15 residues. DNA of the CDR3: TGTGCCAGCAGTTACTCGGATACAGGGACGACACCCCTCCACTTT. It yields the protein CASSYSDTGTTPLHF.

This clone showed up just a few times. J is TRBJ2-7 and V is TRBV18; TRBD2 matches 10 bases. The CDR3 has 16 amino acids. Germline CDR1 reads KGHSH; CDR2 reads LQKENI. V trimming: 3 bases; J trimming: 3 bases; junction bases outside the gene matches: 8. The chain's CDR3 is CASSPRVSGGNYEQYF. The DNA for the CDR3 is TGTGCCAGCTCACCTCGGGTTAGCGGGGGGAACTACGAGCAGTACTTC.

The chain recombines TRBV6-2 or TRBV6-3 with TRBJ2-3; 8 nucleotides line up with TRBD1. Losses at the gene ends were 2 bases for V and 5 bases for J; bases not matched to a gene: 6. The germline gives CDR1 MNHEY, CDR2 SVGEGT. The CDR3 has 15 residues. Here the CDR3 reads CASSYVGQVEDTQYF. CDR3 DNA sequence: TGTGCCAGCAGTTACGTGGGACAGGTGGAAGATACGCAGTATTTT.

The table lists this clone with a count of one. This chain connects TRBV4-3 to TRBJ2-3; 13 bases are a match to TRBD2. CDR3 length: 17 residues. Germline lookup yields CDR1 LGHNA and CDR2 YSLEER. Trimming removed 4 bases from V and 1 base from J; junction bases left unmatched: 5. This CDR3 reads CASSRGLAGEGTDTQYF. The CDR3 DNA follows: TGCGCCAGCAGCCGAGGACTAGCGGGAGAGGGCACAGATACGCAGTATTTT.

The chain couples TRBV9 to TRBJ2-4; tentative D call: TRBD1 (5 bases). The V and J ends lost 0 bases and 1 base respectively, with 8 bases between them. Germline CDR1 SGDLS, CDR2 YYNGEE. CDR3 length: 15 residues. In DNA, the CDR3 is TGTGCCAGCAGCGTAGGGGGCCAGGCCAAAAACATTCAGTACTTC. Translating gives CASSVGGQAKNIQYF.

The chain recombines TRBV30 with TRBJ1-4; 8 bases are a match to TRBD1. Germline V CDR1 and CDR2: GTSNPN, SVGIG (reference sequence). This CDR3 spans 14 amino acids. V trimming: 2 bases; J trimming: 6 bases; junction bases outside the gene matches: 5. The CDR3 DNA reads as TGTGCCTGGAGTCCGGACAGGGCTCATGAAAAACTGTTTTTT. It codes for CAWSPDRAHEKLFF. Full variable domain (remainder filled in from reference TRBV30 and TRBJ1-4): SQTIHQWPATLVQPVGSPLSLECTVEGTSNPNLYWYRQAAGRGLQLLFYSVGIGQISSEVPQNLSASRPQDRQFILSSKKLLLSDSGFYLCAWSPDRAHEKLFFGSGTQLSVL.

The chain employs TRBV16 and TRBJ2-1; 10 bases match TRBD2. J lost 6 bases, V lost 0 bases, and 11 bases had no gene match. Germline assignment: CDR1 KGHSY and CDR2 FQNENV. This CDR3 has 18 residues. CDR3 DNA: TGTGCCAGCAGCCAATCGAGCGGGGGGGCCCCCGCCCGCAATGAGCAGTTCTTC. It codes for CASSQSSGGAPARNEQFF.

A single count supports this clone. V is TRBV11-3 and J is TRBJ2-1; D is perhaps TRBD2 (6 bases). The CDR3 runs to 13 residues. The germline CDR1 and CDR2 sequences are SGHNT and YENEEA. Trimming removed 5 bases at V and 10 bases at J, with 15 bases between. The CDR3 DNA follows: TGTGCCAGCAGCATTGGAGGGCGGCGGGAGCAGTTCTTC. Its protein product is CASSIGGRREQFF.

Only one count was recorded for this clone. The chain carries TRBV18 and TRBJ1-2; 9 positions match TRBD1. This CDR3 region has 13 residues. V trimming: 3 bases; J trimming: 5 bases; junction bases outside the gene matches: 1. CDR1 and CDR2 (germline): KGHSH, LQKENI. The DNA for the CDR3 is TGTGCCAGCTCACCGGACAGGGGATATGGCTACACCTTC. Its protein is CASSPDRGYGYTF. Drawing the rest from reference TRBV18 and TRBJ1-2, the complete variable domain is NAGVMQNPRHLVRRRGQEARLRCSPMKGHSHVYWYRQLPEEGLKFMVYLQKENIIDESGMPKERFSAEFPKEGPSILRIQQVVRGDSAAYFCASSPDRGYGYTFGSGTRLTVV.

The V gene is TRBV10-3, the J gene TRBJ2-1; 7 bases match TRBD2. Losses at the gene ends were 6 bases for V and 0 bases for J; bases not matched to a gene: 8. The CDR3 consists of 16 residues. Per the germline V gene, CDR1 is ENHRY and CDR2 is SYGVKD. CDR3 sequence reads: CAIRTASGSSYNEQFF. The DNA for the CDR3 is TGTGCCATCAGGACGGCTAGCGGTAGCTCCTACAATGAGCAGTTCTTC.

This clone was observed a handful of times. This chain links TRBV7-3 with TRBJ1-1, with D possibly matching TRBD1 (6 bases). CDR1 and CDR2 from the germline V gene are SGHTA and FQGTGA. The CDR3 sequence is 14 residues long. The V end lost 5 bases, the J end lost 4 bases, and 14 bases lay between the germline ends. The CDR3 reads CASSTTGPATEAFF. DNA of the CDR3: TGTGCCAGCAGCACGACAGGTCCGGCCACTGAAGCTTTCTTT. Full variable domain (missing parts from reference TRBV7-3 and TRBJ1-1): GAGVSQTPSNKVTEKGKYVELRCDPISGHTALYWYRQSLGQGPEFLIYFQGTGAADDSGLPNDRFFAVRPEGSVSTLKIQRTERGDSAVYLCASSTTGPATEAFFGQGTRLTVV.

This sequence joins TRBV10-3 and TRBJ2-1, with TRBD2 matching over 7 bases. The CDR3 runs to 14 residues. V shed 6 bases, J shed 8 bases, and the junction held 10 bases outside the gene matches. Per the germline V gene, CDR1 is ENHRY and CDR2 is SYGVKD. CDR3 region: CAIRGGSAADEQFF. The DNA for the CDR3 is TGTGCCATCAGGGGAGGGTCCGCCGCCGATGAGCAGTTCTTC.

This chain joins TRBV6-2 or TRBV6-3 and TRBJ1-2; D possibly corresponds to TRBD1 (6 bases). Trimming stripped 0 bases from V and 0 bases from J, with 14 bases between. The CDR3 runs 17 residues. Germline CDR1 MNHEY, CDR2 SVGEGT. The CDR3 nucleotides read TGTGCCAGCAGTTACTCGCCAGGGGATCCCACTAACTATGGCTACACCTTC. This codes for CASSYSPGDPTNYGYTF.

The chain is built from TRBV7-3 and TRBJ1-5; D not certain. Trimming removed 5 bases at V and 0 bases at J, with 8 bases between. CDR3 length: 14 residues. The germline V gene has CDR1 SGHTA and CDR2 FQGTGA. The CDR3 DNA reads TGTGCCAGCAGCAGAACAGATAGCAATCAGCCCCAGCATTTT. It specifies CASSRTDSNQPQHF.

This sequence joins TRBV5-4 and TRBJ2-1; 7 bases are a match to TRBD2. CDR1 is SGHNT, CDR2 YYREEE, per germline (reference sequence). Unmatched junction bases numbered 10, after V lost 7 bases and J lost 6 bases. This CDR3 region has 14 residues. DNA of the CDR3: TGTGCCAGCGGCCGGCGGGAGAGGAGCAATGAGCAGTTCTTC. This gives the protein CASGRRERSNEQFF.

This sequence joins TRBV6-5 and TRBJ2-7; 10 positions match TRBD2. Per the germline V gene, CDR1 is MNHEY and CDR2 is SVGAGI. V shed 6 bases, J shed 1 base, and the junction held 6 bases outside the gene matches. The CDR3 is 15 residues long. The CDR3 is CASRAASGGSYEQYF. CDR3 in DNA: TGTGCCAGCAGGGCTGCTAGCGGGGGATCCTACGAGCAGTACTTC.

This chain uses TRBV19 with TRBJ2-1, with 7 bases matching TRBD2. CDR3 length: 15 amino acids. CDR1 is LNHDA and CDR2 is SQIVND in the germline V gene (reference sequence). Trimming at V came to 4 bases and at J to 3 bases, leaving 6 bases not matched to a gene. The CDR3: CASSTLAANYNEQFF. In DNA, the CDR3 is TGTGCCAGTAGTACCCTAGCGGCAAACTACAATGAGCAGTTCTTC.

The V and J genes are TRBV7-9 and TRBJ2-7, with TRBD1 matching 10 bases. The CDR3 contains 13 residues. Germline CDR1 reads SEHNR; CDR2 reads FQNEAQ (reference sequence). V was clipped by 6 bases and J by 1 base; unmatched bases: 0. CDR3: CASRGQGSYEQYF. The CDR3 DNA is TGTGCCAGCAGGGGACAGGGGTCCTACGAGCAGTACTTC.

The chain recombines TRBV19 with TRBJ1-1; 9 bases agree with TRBD1. V dropped 6 bases and J dropped 1; count of bases not matched to a gene: 6. Germline V gives CDR1 LNHDA, CDR2 SQIVND (reference sequence). The CDR3 extends over 15 amino acids. Written as DNA, the CDR3 is TGTGCCAGTAGCGGACCGGGACAGGGGAACACTGAAGCTTTCTTT. It yields the protein CASSGPGQGNTEAFF.

This clone was detected a few times. The genes are TRBV28 and TRBJ1-5; maybe TRBD1 (6 bases). V was pared by 3 bases and J by 5 bases, with 14 bases between. The CDR3 totals 15 residues. Germline V gene data show CDR1 as MDHEN and CDR2 as SYDVKM. CDR3 region: CASSFARGNHQPQHF. The CDR3, as DNA: TGTGCCAGCAGTTTCGCCAGGGGAAACCATCAGCCCCAGCATTTT.

This rearrangement joins TRBV15 to TRBJ2-7; tentative D call: TRBD1 (5 bases). Trimming took off 0 bases at V and 3 bases at J, with 12 bases between the two ends. Germline values: CDR1 LNHNV, CDR2 YYDKDF (reference sequence). This CDR3 is 15 amino acids long. CDR3 sequence reads: CATSRDPGQFYEQYF. As DNA, the CDR3 is TGTGCCACCAGCAGAGACCCCGGACAATTCTACGAGCAGTACTTC.

This chain uses TRBV30 with TRBJ1-5; TRBD1 is a possible D gene (6 bases). The CDR3 totals 14 residues. Germline lookup yields CDR1 GTSNPN and CDR2 SVGIG (reference sequence). The germline V and J ends were trimmed by 2 bases and 7 bases, with 15 bases remaining between them. The chain's CDR3 is CAWSTLAGAQPQHF. In DNA form, the CDR3 reads TGTGCCTGGAGTACTCTAGCAGGGGCCCAGCCCCAGCATTTT.

The CDR3 loop reads CASSLETGAGNTIYF. The DNA for the CDR3 is TGTGCCAGCAGCTTGGAAACAGGGGCTGGAAACACCATATATTTT. The chain combines TRBV5-4 with TRBJ1-3, with 7 bases matching TRBD1. With 0 bases clipped from V and 2 bases from J, the junction kept 2 bases outside the gene matches. The germline V gene encodes CDR1 SGHNT and CDR2 YYREEE (reference sequence). The CDR3 spans 15 residues.

This sequence joins TRBV6-5 and TRBJ2-5; D may be TRBD2 (6 bases). CDR3 length equals 13 residues. V dropped 2 bases and J dropped 2 bases, with 6 bases sitting between them. Germline CDR1 MNHEY, CDR2 SVGAGI. The DNA of the CDR3 is TGTGCCAGCAGTTACGCGGGACAAGAGACCCAGTACTTC. Translation gives CASSYAGQETQYF.

The genes are TRBV2 and TRBJ1-4; D gene uncertain. Trimming pared 7 bases from V and 6 bases from J, leaving 15 bases between. CDR1 and CDR2 from the germline V gene are SNHLY and FYNNEI. This CDR3 has 14 amino acids. The CDR3 coding sequence is TGTGCCAGCATGAGGGCCAGGAAGGATGAAAAACTGTTTTTT. Its translation is CASMRARKDEKLFF.

DNA for the CDR3: TGCAGTGCATCCTTCACTGAAGCTTTCTTT. This sequence encodes CSASFTEAFF. The V gene is TRBV20-1, the J gene TRBJ1-1; no definite D call. CDR3 length: 10 amino acids. V was trimmed by 6 bases and J by 4 bases, leaving 6 bases between them. The germline CDR1 and CDR2 sequences are DFQATT and SNEGSKA (reference sequence).

V is TRBV29-1 and J is TRBJ1-2; D may be TRBD1 (5 bases). From germline, CDR1 is SQVTM and CDR2 ANQGSEA. Trimming left V 5 bases short and J 5 bases short, with 12 bases between. The CDR3 consists of 12 residues. DNA for the CDR3: TGCAGCGTTCGACAGCCTCCATATGGCTACACCTTC. This encodes CSVRQPPYGYTF. Full variable domain (remainder filled in from reference TRBV29-1 and TRBJ1-2): SAVISQKPSRDICQRGTSLTIQCQVDSQVTMMFWYRQQPGQSLTLIATANQGSEATYESGFVIDKFPISRPNLTFSTLTVSNMSPEDSSIYLCSVRQPPYGYTFGSGTRLTVV.

The chain joins TRBV20-1 to TRBJ1-2; D not resolved. Germline assignment: CDR1 DFQATT and CDR2 SNEGSKA (reference sequence). Trimming cost V 6 bases and J 4 bases, with 6 bases left between them. The CDR3 spans 10 residues. The CDR3 nucleotides are TGCAGTGCCAGCGCCTATGGCTACACCTTC. It specifies CSASAYGYTF.

This chain uses TRBV29-1 with TRBJ2-1; possible D gene TRBD2, 5 bases. CDR1 is SQVTM and CDR2 is ANQGSEA in the germline V gene. CDR3 size: 15 residues. V dropped 4 bases and J dropped 0 bases, with 13 bases sitting between them. CDR3 sequence (DNA): TGCAGCGTTGCCGCGGGTGTAGGCTCCTACAATGAGCAGTTCTTC. Protein product: CSVAAGVGSYNEQFF.